Below, 27 T cell receptor beta chains from the same sample are listed, as sequenced in a study of cytomegalovirus exposure and HLA in healthy donors. The PCR was carried out with 60 Vbeta primers and 13 Jbeta primers. The data were produced by immunoSEQ multiplex PCR, yet TCRdb's version contains in-frame clones alone and is incomplete. The table shows 150,000 to 200,000 clones, with 70% to 90% occurring only once. Material for sequencing was PBMCs. These receptors were obtained from a young woman in good health and CMV-seropositive.

J is TRBJ2-5 and V is TRBV7-3; a possible D gene is TRBD2 (5 bases). Germline V lookup: CDR1 SGHTA, CDR2 FQGTGA. This CDR3 has 13 residues. Trimming shortened V by 1 base and J by 3 bases, and 6 bases separated the two germline ends. In DNA, the CDR3 is TGTGCCAGCAGCTTAAGGCGGGAAGAGACCCAGTACTTC. Protein: CASSLRREETQYF.

This clone has a single count. The V and J genes are TRBV12-5 and TRBJ2-5; D is unclear. Between the trimmed V and J ends, which lost 4 bases and 3 bases, there was a span of 3 bases. The CDR3 is 11 residues long. In germline, CDR1 is LGHNT, CDR2 FRNRAP. The CDR3 sequence is CASGSEETQYF. CDR3 in DNA: TGTGCTAGTGGTTCGGAAGAGACCCAGTACTTC.

CDR3 protein: CASSPGRDYPTDTQYF. CDR3 DNA: TGTGCCAGCAGCCCTGGGAGGGACTACCCCACAGATACGCAGTATTTT. This chain connects TRBV5-6 to TRBJ2-3; TRBD2 aligns across 7 bases. The V gene's germline CDR1 is SGHDT and CDR2 YYEEEE. J gave up 2 bases and V 4 bases, and 10 bases lay outside the gene matches. The CDR3 totals 16 residues.

This chain uses TRBV19 with TRBJ1-6; D is undetermined. The germline CDR1 and CDR2 sequences are LNHDA and SQIVND (reference sequence). CDR3 length: 12 residues. Trimming pared 4 bases from V and 8 bases from J, leaving 6 bases between. The CDR3 reads CASSNFDSPLHF. CDR3 coding DNA: TGTGCCAGTAGTAATTTCGATTCACCCCTCCACTTT.

V usage is TRBV18 and J usage is TRBJ1-3, with 7 nucleotides matching TRBD1. The CDR3 is made up of 14 amino acids. Germline trimming cut 4 bases from V and 2 bases from J; bases unmatched to any gene: 2. CDR1 is KGHSH, CDR2 LQKENI, per germline. Written as DNA, the CDR3 is TGTGCCAGCTCACGAGGGACAGCTGGAAACACCATATATTTT. The encoded protein is CASSRGTAGNTIYF.

This clone appeared a few times. The J gene is TRBJ1-6, the V gene TRBV30, with a tentative D call TRBD1 (6 bases). Trimming shortened V by 5 bases and J by 4 bases, and 9 bases separated the two germline ends. The CDR3 contains 13 residues. The V gene's germline CDR1 is GTSNPN and CDR2 SVGIG (reference sequence). DNA for the CDR3: TGTGCCTGGCTGGGGGCTTATAATTCACCCCTCCACTTT. It is translated as CAWLGAYNSPLHF. Full variable domain (rest looked up from reference TRBV30 and TRBJ1-6): SQTIHQWPATLVQPVGSPLSLECTVEGTSNPNLYWYRQAAGRGLQLLFYSVGIGQISSEVPQNLSASRPQDRQFILSSKKLLLSDSGFYLCAWLGAYNSPLHFGNGTRLTVT.

The chain uses TRBV6-5 and TRBJ1-1, with 10 positions matching TRBD1. In germline, CDR1 is MNHEY, CDR2 SVGAGI. The CDR3 runs to 16 residues. V lost 0 bases and J lost 4; bases outside the gene matches: 5. CDR3 coding DNA: TGTGCCAGCAGTTACTCGAGACAGGGGGCTGGCACTGAAGCTTTCTTT. Amino acids: CASSYSRQGAGTEAFF.

CDR3 amino acids: CAISTSGRGGLDTQYF. The CDR3 DNA reads TGTGCCATCTCAACTAGCGGGCGGGGGGGCCTAGATACGCAGTATTTT. This rearrangement joins TRBV10-3 to TRBJ2-3; 9 nucleotides align to TRBD2. The CDR3 contains 16 residues. CDR1 is ENHRY and CDR2 is SYGVKD in the germline V gene. J lost 5 bases, V lost 8 bases, and 14 bases had no gene match.

The chain couples TRBV29-1 to TRBJ2-7; TRBD1 agrees at 7 bases. CDR1 SQVTM and CDR2 ANQGSEA come from the germline V gene. V lost 4 bases, J lost 6 bases, and 9 bases stayed unmatched. The CDR3 has 13 residues. CDR3 sequence (DNA): TGCAGCGTTGTTATTGCCGGGACAGTCGAGCAGTACTTC. Its translation is CSVVIAGTVEQYF.

The V call is TRBV4-1, the J call TRBJ2-3; D call uncertain. Germline loops: CDR1 MGHRA, CDR2 YSYEKL. Trimming removed 1 base at V and 4 bases at J, with 15 bases between. The CDR3 is 16 residues long. CDR3 bases: TGCGCCAGCAGCCAAGGGCCGGAGTTCCTTGCAGATACGCAGTATTTT. It yields the protein CASSQGPEFLADTQYF.

The chain joins TRBV28 to TRBJ1-2; D not certain. With 2 bases removed from V and 4 bases from J, the gap between germline ends came to 14 bases. Germline V CDR1 and CDR2: MDHEN, SYDVKM. CDR3 length: 15 amino acids. In nucleotides, the CDR3 is TGTGCCAGCAGTTTAAAGCCAGGCACACCCTATGGCTACACCTTC. Translation gives CASSLKPGTPYGYTF.

The rearrangement joins TRBV4-1 to TRBJ1-4; 7 nucleotides line up with TRBD1. The V gene end was trimmed by 3 bases and the J gene end by 3 bases; junction bases not matched to a gene: 4. Germline V CDR1 and CDR2: MGHRA, YSYEKL. This CDR3 has 15 amino acids. The CDR3 DNA sequence: TGCGCCAGCAGCCAGGGCAGGGGGGCTAATGAAAAACTGTTTTTT. It yields the protein CASSQGRGANEKLFF.

V is TRBV19 and J is TRBJ2-1; D call uncertain. V was pared by 2 bases and J by 0 bases, with 8 bases between. The length of the CDR3 is 15 residues. The germline V gene has CDR1 LNHDA and CDR2 SQIVND (reference sequence). The CDR3 sequence: CASSISTSSYNEQFF. In nucleotides, the CDR3 is TGTGCCAGTAGTATAAGTACGAGCTCCTACAATGAGCAGTTCTTC.

This clone has just a few counts. The chain is built from TRBV7-9 and TRBJ2-5; possible D gene TRBD2, 6 bases. The germline gives CDR1 SEHNR, CDR2 FQNEAQ (reference sequence). Trimming removed 5 bases at V and 2 bases at J, with 15 bases between. This CDR3 is 15 amino acids long. The DNA for the CDR3 is TGTGCCAGCAGCCGACGGGACTTCCATCAAGAGACCCAGTACTTC. It codes for CASSRRDFHQETQYF. Full variable domain (remainder filled in from reference TRBV7-9 and TRBJ2-5): DTGVSQNPRHKITKRGQNVTFRCDPISEHNRLYWYRQTLGQGPEFLTYFQNEAQLEKSRLLSDRFSAERPKGSFSTLEIQRTEQGDSAMYLCASSRRDFHQETQYFGPGTRLLVL.

Here the CDR3 reads CASSVGTGFTGELFF. Here the CDR3 DNA reads TGTGCCAGCAGCGTAGGGACAGGTTTCACCGGGGAGCTGTTTTTT. J is TRBJ2-2 and V is TRBV9; 7 positions match TRBD1. CDR1 and CDR2 (germline): SGDLS, YYNGEE. There are 15 residues in the CDR3. V shed 0 bases and J 4 bases; nucleotides not matched to a gene: 3.

V gene TRBV29-1 combines with J gene TRBJ1-1, with D unresolved. The germline CDR1 and CDR2 sequences are SQVTM and ANQGSEA. Trimming cost V 3 bases and J 1 base, with 3 bases left between them. The CDR3 contains 11 residues. The CDR3 sequence: CSVERNTEAFF. CDR3 sequence (DNA): TGCAGCGTTGAGAGGAACACTGAAGCTTTCTTT.

The V gene is TRBV6-4, the J gene TRBJ2-3; 9 nucleotides align to TRBD2. V lost 5 bases to trimming and J lost 1 base; unmatched junction nucleotides: 4. The V gene's germline CDR1 is MRHNA and CDR2 SNTAGT. This CDR3 has 15 amino acids. The CDR3 sequence is CASSRVAGGTDTQYF. As DNA, the CDR3 is TGTGCCAGCAGTCGAGTAGCGGGGGGCACAGATACGCAGTATTTT.

This sequence joins TRBV7-8 and TRBJ2-7, with D possibly TRBD1 on 6 matching bases. Trimming took 1 base from V and 2 from J, leaving 15 bases between them. There are 16 residues in the CDR3. CDR1 and CDR2 (germline): SGHVS, FQNEAQ. The CDR3 nucleotides are TGTGCCAGCAGCTTAGACAGTTACAGGGCGGCCTACGAGCAGTACGTC. Translated, it gives CASSLDSYRAAYEQYV.

The chain has TRBV28 and TRBJ1-4; D not certain. Trimming took 6 bases from V and 4 from J, leaving 21 bases between them. The CDR3 spans 17 residues. Per the germline V gene, CDR1 is MDHEN and CDR2 is SYDVKM. CDR3 protein: CASSPSPGRQNNEKLFF. CDR3 nucleotide sequence: TGTGCCAGCAGCCCATCCCCGGGGAGGCAAAATAATGAAAAACTGTTTTTT.

The rearrangement joins TRBV7-2 to TRBJ1-2, with 9 bases aligning to TRBD1. V was pared by 3 bases and J by 11 bases, with 7 bases of the junction left unmatched. Germline CDR1 is SGHTA and CDR2 is FQGNSA. The CDR3 is 13 residues long. CDR3 nucleotides: TGTGCCAGCAGCTTCTCTTCGGACAGGGGTTACACCTTC. This codes for CASSFSSDRGYTF.

This chain joins TRBV5-6 and TRBJ2-3, with 8 bases fitting TRBD1. Trimming at V came to 0 bases and at J to 1 base, leaving 7 bases not matched to a gene. CDR3 length: 17 amino acids. The V gene's germline CDR1 is SGHDT and CDR2 YYEEEE. For the CDR3, the DNA is TGTGCCAGCAGCTTGGCGGCAGGGGGCGGCGGCACAGATACGCAGTATTTT. This gives the protein CASSLAAGGGGTDTQYF.

This rearrangement joins TRBV7-9 to TRBJ2-5; D gene uncertain. This CDR3 has 12 amino acids. Germline V gene lookup returns CDR1 SEHNR and CDR2 FQNEAQ (reference sequence). V lost 5 bases and J lost 12, with 16 bases in between. For the CDR3, the DNA is TGTGCCAGCAGCAATACCGGTCCCTCGGAGTACTTC. Translating it yields CASSNTGPSEYF.

V is TRBV6-1 and J is TRBJ1-2, with 7 bases matching TRBD1. The CDR3 covers 13 residues. With 5 bases clipped from V and 6 bases from J, the junction kept 6 bases outside the gene matches. The V gene's germline CDR1 is MNHNS and CDR2 SASEGT. CDR3 in DNA: TGTGCCAGCAGTCGACAGGGAGGAGATGGCTACACCTTC. Encoded protein: CASSRQGGDGYTF.

The chain joins TRBV4-2 to TRBJ1-6, with a tentative D call TRBD1 (5 bases). Trimming stripped 1 base from V and 6 bases from J, with 16 bases between. CDR3 length equals 17 residues. Per the germline V gene, CDR1 is LGHNA and CDR2 is YNFKEQ. The CDR3 protein is CASSQAYSLGGNSPLHF. The CDR3 coding sequence is TGTGCCAGCAGCCAAGCTTACAGCCTGGGGGGTAATTCACCCCTCCACTTT.

The V call is TRBV7-6, the J call TRBJ2-5, with 7 bases identical to TRBD1. CDR3 length: 14 amino acids. Germline values: CDR1 SGHVS, CDR2 FNYEAQ. J lost 0 bases, V lost 5 bases, and 3 bases had no gene match. The CDR3 here is CASSPTGYQETQYF. The CDR3 DNA reads TGTGCCAGCAGCCCGACAGGGTACCAAGAGACCCAGTACTTC.

V is TRBV18 and J is TRBJ2-5; a possible D gene is TRBD1 (6 bases). The CDR3 has 18 residues. The V end was cut by 0 bases, the J end by 1 base, with 18 bases between. In germline, CDR1 is KGHSH, CDR2 LQKENI. The CDR3 nucleotides are TGTGCCAGCTCACCACCGTTCGGTCAGGGGAGTTTCCAAGAGACCCAGTACTTC. Its protein product is CASSPPFGQGSFQETQYF.

The J gene is TRBJ1-2, the V gene TRBV27; the D gene is possibly TRBD1 (6 bases). In germline, CDR1 is MNHEY, CDR2 SMNVEV (reference sequence). The V gene lost 5 bases and the J gene lost 1 base, with 14 bases spanning the gap. This CDR3 has 15 amino acids. CDR3: CASSPTYRDNYGYTF. The CDR3, as DNA: TGTGCCAGCAGTCCCACCTACAGGGATAACTATGGCTACACCTTC.